Shown below are 7 T cell receptor beta chains from a single sample sequenced in a study of control samples from healthy donors and cancer patients (dated by TCRdb to the early 2020s). Library creation used the immunoSEQ multiplex PCR assay. TCRdb obtained this table from immuneACCESS and retained in-frame rearrangements with V and J assigned. These tables miss some clones; where compared with another copy, unresolved V genes account for less than half of the shortfall, and the remainder is unexplained. Across this sample there are about 140,000 clones, with around nine tenths seen only once. Roughly 5% of the sample goes to the ten largest clones. Sequencing was done on a sample of blood. All receptors come from a man aged 30 to 45 in good health.

This clone was seen just once. The chain employs TRBV2 and TRBJ2-6; TRBD1 or TRBD2 may be the D gene (5 bases each). The V and J ends lost 6 bases and 0 bases respectively, with 15 bases between them. Germline V CDR1 and CDR2: SNHLY, FYNNEI. This CDR3 has 17 amino acids. Here the CDR3 reads CASSPEGRASGANVLTF. In nucleotides, the CDR3 is TGTGCCAGCAGCCCCGAGGGACGAGCCTCTGGGGCCAACGTCCTGACTTTC. Supplemented by reference TRBV2 and TRBJ2-6, the full variable domain reads EPEVTQTPSHQVTQMGQEVILRCVPISNHLYFYWYRQILGQKVEFLVSFYNNEISEKSEIFDDQFSVERPDGSNFTLKIRSTKLEDSAMYFCASSPEGRASGANVLTFGAGSRLTVL.

J is TRBJ2-3 and V is TRBV11-1; D is perhaps TRBD1 or TRBD2 (5 bases each). Per germline, CDR1 SGHAT and CDR2 FQDESV (reference sequence). The V end was cut by 3 bases, the J end by 6 bases, with 13 bases between. The CDR3 sequence is 14 residues long. CDR3 sequence reads: CASSFGAGDDTQYF. The CDR3 coding sequence is TGTGCCAGCAGCTTTGGAGCCGGGGACGATACGCAGTATTTT.

This chain links TRBV29-1 with TRBJ2-3; 8 bases match TRBD2. CDR1 and CDR2 (germline): SQVTM, ANQGSEA. The CDR3 spans 12 residues. With 6 bases clipped from V and 6 bases from J, the junction kept 5 bases outside the gene matches. The CDR3 loop is CSVYGREDTQYF. CDR3 bases: TGCAGCGTGTACGGGAGGGAGGATACGCAGTATTTT.

The chain couples TRBV7-9 to TRBJ2-3, with 7 nucleotides matching TRBD2. V lost 1 base, J lost 5 bases, and 3 bases stayed unmatched. This CDR3 contains 14 residues. CDR1 and CDR2 from the germline V gene are SEHNR and FQNEAQ (reference sequence). CDR3 protein: CASSLGLAGDTQYF. CDR3 DNA: TGTGCCAGCAGCTTAGGTTTAGCGGGAGATACGCAGTATTTT.

The V call is TRBV7-2, the J call TRBJ2-7; D unclear. V was cut by 3 bases and J by 1 base, with 7 bases left in between. Germline V lookup: CDR1 SGHTA, CDR2 FQGNSA. The CDR3 length is 13 residues. The CDR3 region has the DNA TGTGCCAGCAGCTTTTCTCGTTCCTACGAGCAGTACTTC. It codes for CASSFSRSYEQYF.

The V gene is TRBV27, the J gene TRBJ1-1, with D perhaps TRBD1 (5 bases). Trimming took off 5 bases at V and 5 bases at J, with 12 bases between the two ends. The germline CDR1 and CDR2 sequences are MNHEY and SMNVEV (reference sequence). This CDR3 is 13 amino acids long. The CDR3 loop reads CASSVAGQTEAFF. The CDR3 coding sequence is TGTGCCAGCAGTGTGGCAGGGCAAACTGAAGCTTTCTTT.

This clone was picked up one time. The V gene is TRBV5-1, the J gene TRBJ2-1, with 12 positions matching TRBD2. The CDR3 runs 14 residues. Germline assignment: CDR1 SGHRS and CDR2 YFSETQ. Trimming cost V 4 bases and J 8 bases; bases outside gene matches: 4. CDR3 loop: CASSSASGGDEQFF. The CDR3 region has the DNA TGCGCCAGCAGCAGTGCTAGCGGGGGGGATGAGCAGTTCTTC.